The 19 T cell receptor beta chains below were found in one sample sequenced in a study of control samples from healthy donors and cancer patients. Clones were sequenced by immunoSEQ multiplex PCR, and TCRdb holds only the in-frame ones, with some missing. Seen here are approximately 160,000 clones, approximately 92% observed once, and the top ten hold about 4%. The sequenced sample was blood. All receptors come from a woman in her fifties or sixties in good health.

The sample holds one count of this clone. The V call is TRBV7-9, the J call TRBJ1-6, with 8 bases fitting TRBD1. This CDR3 has 15 residues. Per the germline V gene, CDR1 is SEHNR and CDR2 is FQNEAQ (reference sequence). Trimming took 5 bases from V and 8 from J; bases not matched to a gene: 8. The CDR3 bases are TGTGCCAGCAGCAGCGACGGACAGGGCTATTCACCCCTCCACTTT. Its translation is CASSSDGQGYSPLHF.

The sample holds one count of this clone. The rearrangement uses TRBV9 and TRBJ2-7; 9 bases line up with TRBD1. V shed 0 bases and J 6 bases; nucleotides not matched to a gene: 4. CDR1 is SGDLS, CDR2 YYNGEE, per germline. The CDR3 is 14 amino acids. The CDR3 sequence: CASSVDSDRGEQYF. The CDR3 coding sequence is TGTGCCAGCAGCGTAGACTCGGACAGGGGCGAGCAGTACTTC.

The CDR3 DNA reads as TGTGCCAGTAAGTCGGGAAATTCGGTTGGGACTGAAGCTTTCTTT. Encoded protein: CASKSGNSVGTEAFF. The V gene is TRBV18, the J gene TRBJ1-1; D gene ambiguous. The CDR3 runs 15 residues. Trimming pared 9 bases from V and 5 bases from J, leaving 22 bases between. Germline V gene sequence: CDR1 KGHSH, CDR2 LQKENI.

The genes are TRBV18 and TRBJ2-7; 10 bases are a match to TRBD1. Losses at the gene ends were 3 bases for V and 4 bases for J; bases not matched to a gene: 6. This CDR3 spans 15 amino acids. The V gene's germline CDR1 is KGHSH and CDR2 LQKENI. CDR3 residues: CASSPGTGVAYEQYF. DNA for the CDR3: TGTGCCAGCTCACCGGGGACAGGGGTAGCGTACGAGCAGTACTTC.

The chain uses TRBV5-1 and TRBJ2-2; perhaps TRBD2 as D (7 bases). CDR3 length equals 15 residues. The V and J ends lost 6 bases and 5 bases respectively, with 17 bases between them. Germline V gene data show CDR1 as SGHRS and CDR2 as YFSETQ. The CDR3 nucleotides read TGCGCCAGCATAGGGGGGGACACTCAGACCGGGGAGCTGTTTTTT. It translates to CASIGGDTQTGELFF.

The rearrangement links TRBV7-2 to TRBJ2-7; D is undetermined. CDR3 length: 15 amino acids. Per the germline V gene, CDR1 is SGHTA and CDR2 is FQGNSA. V was clipped by 5 bases and J by 3 bases, with 17 bases between them. The DNA of the CDR3 is TGTGCCAGCAGCCCCCCCGCGAAAGGGTACTACGAGCAGTACTTC. It yields the protein CASSPPAKGYYEQYF.

The rearrangement uses TRBV10-3 and TRBJ2-1, with TRBD2 identical over 8 bases. Germline V gives CDR1 ENHRY, CDR2 SYGVKD. Germline trimming cut 2 bases from V and 0 bases from J; bases unmatched to any gene: 15. CDR3 length: 20 amino acids. CDR3 sequence reads: CAISEPGLAGGGGSYNEQFF. CDR3 nucleotide sequence: TGTGCCATCAGTGAGCCGGGACTCGCGGGGGGTGGGGGCTCCTACAATGAGCAGTTCTTC.

V is TRBV5-1 and J is TRBJ2-3; perhaps TRBD2 as D (6 bases). The CDR3 is 17 amino acids. V was cut by 7 bases and J by 0 bases, with 21 bases left in between. The V gene's germline CDR1 is SGHRS and CDR2 YFSETQ. The CDR3 loop is CASDRGIGISSTDTQYF. CDR3 nucleotide sequence: TGCGCCAGCGATCGGGGGATCGGAATATCTAGCACAGATACGCAGTATTTT. The variable domain in full, completed from reference TRBV5-1 and TRBJ2-3, reads KAGVTQTPRYLIKTRGQQVTLSCSPISGHRSVSWYQQTPGQGLQFLFEYFSETQRNKGNFPGRFSGRQFSNSRSEMNVSTLELGDSALYLCASDRGIGISSTDTQYFGPGTRLTVL.

The rearrangement joins TRBV3-1 (or the pseudogene TRBV3-2) to TRBJ2-1, with D uncertain. Trimming shortened V by 4 bases and J by 10 bases, and 11 bases separated the two germline ends. Germline CDR1 LGHDT, CDR2 YNNKEL (reference sequence). The CDR3 runs 12 residues. CDR3 loop: CASSLRAQEQFF. For the CDR3, the DNA is TGTGCCAGCAGCCTCCGGGCACAGGAGCAGTTCTTC.

The rearrangement links TRBV2 to TRBJ2-1; possible D gene TRBD2, 6 bases. Germline CDR1 SNHLY, CDR2 FYNNEI. This CDR3 contains 16 residues. Trimming shortened V by 7 bases and J by 6 bases, and 22 bases separated the two germline ends. This CDR3 is CASTGGRTTRRNEQFF. For the CDR3, the DNA is TGTGCCAGCACCGGAGGGAGGACAACGCGCCGCAATGAGCAGTTCTTC.

The chain employs TRBV19 and TRBJ1-6; the match to TRBD1 covers 10 bases. The J segment lost 9 bases and the V segment lost 0 bases, leaving 5 bases of the junction unmatched. The germline CDR1 and CDR2 sequences are LNHDA and SQIVND (reference sequence). This CDR3 is 16 amino acids long. The DNA for the CDR3 is TGTGCCAGTAGTATAGACGGGACAGGGGTGGCTTCACCCCTCCACTTT. Amino acids: CASSIDGTGVASPLHF.

This clone was seen more than once but under ten times. V is TRBV21-1 and J is TRBJ1-2. TRBV21-1 is designated a pseudogene. This CDR3 is built from 16 residues. CDR3 residues: CASSNLAGWQYYGYTF. The DNA for the CDR3 is TGTGCCAGCAGCAACCTGGCGGGTTGGCAGTACTATGGCTACACCTTC.

The rearrangement uses TRBV19 and TRBJ1-6; D unclear. The germline V gene encodes CDR1 LNHDA and CDR2 SQIVND (reference sequence). The ends were cut back, 3 bases at V and 0 bases at J, with 9 bases in the middle. This CDR3 contains 16 residues. CDR3 sequence reads: CASSMDFSSYNSPLHF. CDR3 coding DNA: TGTGCCAGTAGTATGGACTTTAGCTCCTATAATTCACCCCTCCACTTT.

The gene calls are TRBV6-5 and TRBJ2-7; a possible D gene is TRBD2 (7 bases). Trimming took 11 bases from V and 4 from J, leaving 18 bases between them. Germline-derived CDR1 and CDR2 are MNHEY and SVGAGI. There are 13 residues in the CDR3. The CDR3 loop reads CAAAGGLSYEQYF. Written as DNA, the CDR3 is TGTGCCGCGGCCGGGGGGCTGAGTTACGAGCAGTACTTC.

V usage is TRBV6-5 and J usage is TRBJ2-6; maybe TRBD2 (5 bases). V lost 6 bases and J lost 0, with 9 bases in between. The germline V gene encodes CDR1 MNHEY and CDR2 SVGAGI. The CDR3 is 15 residues long. In DNA, the CDR3 is TGTGCCAGCAGATCCGAGGGCTCTGGGGCCAACGTCCTGACTTTC. It yields the protein CASRSEGSGANVLTF.

The chain recombines TRBV5-6 with TRBJ2-1; 9 nucleotides agree with TRBD1. The CDR3 runs 16 residues. Germline V gives CDR1 SGHDT, CDR2 YYEEEE. J gave up 0 bases and V 4 bases, and 5 bases lay outside the gene matches. CDR3 sequence (DNA): TGTGCCAGCAGCGCCGGGACAGGGAGCTCCTACAATGAGCAGTTCTTC. The encoded protein is CASSAGTGSSYNEQFF.

The rearrangement joins TRBV5-4 to TRBJ1-5; D unclear. The CDR3 is made up of 12 amino acids. V shed 8 bases and J shed 4 bases, with 10 bases lying between them. Germline V CDR1 and CDR2: SGHNT, YYREEE (reference sequence). The CDR3: CARERLNQPQHF. The CDR3 nucleotides are TGTGCCAGAGAGAGACTGAATCAGCCCCAGCATTTT. Complete variable domain (other parts from reference TRBV5-4 and TRBJ1-5): ETGVTQSPTHLIKTRGQQVTLRCSSQSGHNTVSWYQQALGQGPQFIFQYYREEENGRGNFPPRFSGLQFPNYSSELNVNALELDDSALYLCARERLNQPQHFGDGTRLSIL.

This sequence joins TRBV6-2 or TRBV6-3 and TRBJ2-1, with unresolved D. Germline V lookup: CDR1 MNHEY, CDR2 SVGEGT. Trimming removed 5 bases from V and 2 bases from J, with 7 bases in between. The CDR3 runs 13 residues. The CDR3 coding sequence is TGTGCCAGCAGTCCCGGTACCTACAATGAGCAGTTCTTC. Translating it yields CASSPGTYNEQFF.

The chain carries TRBV5-5 and TRBJ2-7, with D perhaps TRBD1 (5 bases). Trimming cost V 4 bases and J 3 bases, with 14 bases left between them. The germline V gene encodes CDR1 SGHKS and CDR2 YYEKEE (reference sequence). The CDR3 contains 14 residues. CDR3 bases: TGTGCCAGCAGCCGGACACCTACGGGCTACGAGCAGTACTTC. It is translated as CASSRTPTGYEQYF. Together with reference TRBV5-5 and TRBJ2-7, the CDR3 gives the full variable domain: DAGVTQSPTHLIKTRGQQVTLRCSPISGHKSVSWYQQVLGQGPQFIFQYYEKEERGRGNFPDRFSARQFPNYSSELNVNALLLGDSALYLCASSRTPTGYEQYFGPGTRLTVT.